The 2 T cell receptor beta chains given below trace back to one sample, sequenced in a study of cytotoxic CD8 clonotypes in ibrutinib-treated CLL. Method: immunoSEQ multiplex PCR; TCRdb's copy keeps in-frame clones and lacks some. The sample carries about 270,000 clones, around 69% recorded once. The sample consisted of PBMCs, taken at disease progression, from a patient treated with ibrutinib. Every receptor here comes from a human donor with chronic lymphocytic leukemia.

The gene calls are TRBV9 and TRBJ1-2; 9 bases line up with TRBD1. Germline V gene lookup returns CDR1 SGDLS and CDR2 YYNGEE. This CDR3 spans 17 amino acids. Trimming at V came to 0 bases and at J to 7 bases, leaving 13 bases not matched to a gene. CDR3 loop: CASSVVGQGPYASGYTF. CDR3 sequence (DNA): TGTGCCAGCAGCGTAGTGGGACAGGGACCCTACGCATCTGGCTACACCTTC.

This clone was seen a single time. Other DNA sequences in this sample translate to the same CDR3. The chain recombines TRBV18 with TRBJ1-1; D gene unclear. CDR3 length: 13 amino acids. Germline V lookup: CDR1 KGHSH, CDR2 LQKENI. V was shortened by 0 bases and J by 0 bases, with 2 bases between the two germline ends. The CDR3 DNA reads TGTGCCAGCTCACCACCGCTGAACACTGAAGCTTTCTTT. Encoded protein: CASSPPLNTEAFF.